These 15 T cell receptor beta chains share one sample of origin, sequenced in a study of Ad26.COV2.S vaccination and SARS-CoV-2 variants. The repertoire was sequenced with immunoSEQ multiplex PCR; TCRdb's copy has only in-frame clones and lacks some. Among 400,000 to 500,000 clones listed, roughly 89% were seen once. Treatment in this sample: 15 to 20 received Ad26.COV2.S at low or high dose, single or two shots; several received placebo; per-sample allocation not given. The study sampled participants on day 63 after the first vaccine or placebo injection. This material consisted of peripheral blood, taken in a trial of Ad26.COV2.S vaccine versus placebo. Receptor source: a person aged 18-60 years who received the Ad26.COV2.S COVID-19 vaccine or a placebo.

This chain uses TRBV15 with TRBJ2-5; 11 bases line up with TRBD1. V shed 2 bases, J shed 5 bases, and the junction held 10 bases outside the gene matches. The CDR3 has 17 residues. Germline V gives CDR1 LNHNV, CDR2 YYDKDF (reference sequence). CDR3 nucleotides: TGTGCCACCAGCAGACAATTCGGACAGGGGGCGAGTGAGACCCAGTACTTC. Amino acids: CATSRQFGQGASETQYF.

DNA for the CDR3: TGTGCCAGCACGGTAAACCGGGCCTACGAGCAGTACTTC. Its protein is CASTVNRAYEQYF. The chain is built from TRBV12-3 or TRBV12-4 and TRBJ2-7; D not certain. This CDR3 has 13 residues. Trimming took off 7 bases at V and 2 bases at J, with 12 bases between the two ends.

The V call is TRBV7-9, the J call TRBJ2-3; TRBD2 matches at 9 bases. The CDR3 is 15 amino acids. J lost 4 bases, V lost 5 bases, and 7 bases had no gene match. CDR1 is SEHNR, CDR2 FQNEAQ, per germline (reference sequence). The CDR3 is CASSQAGGGSDTQYF. The CDR3 DNA is TGTGCCAGCAGCCAAGCGGGGGGCGGGTCAGATACGCAGTATTTT.

The rearrangement links TRBV6-1 to TRBJ1-3, with unresolved D. The CDR3 spans 14 residues. From germline, CDR1 is MNHNS and CDR2 SASEGT. The ends were cut back, 2 bases at V and 0 bases at J, with 5 bases in the middle. This chain's CDR3 is CASSETNSGNTIYF. The CDR3 nucleotides are TGTGCCAGCAGTGAAACGAACTCTGGAAACACCATATATTTT.

This clone was observed a few times. The chain is built from TRBV7-9 and TRBJ2-1; D call uncertain. Germline V gene lookup returns CDR1 SEHNR and CDR2 FQNEAQ (reference sequence). Trimming took off 1 base at V and 4 bases at J, with 11 bases between the two ends. The CDR3 extends over 15 amino acids. CDR3: CASSLVAGLYNEQFF. As DNA, the CDR3 is TGTGCCAGCAGCTTAGTGGCAGGATTGTACAATGAGCAGTTCTTC.

This chain connects TRBV6-6 to TRBJ1-1; no reliable D call. Germline-derived CDR1 and CDR2 are MNHNY and SVGAGI (reference sequence). Trimming pared 5 bases from V and 4 bases from J, leaving 14 bases between. CDR3 length equals 14 residues. CDR3 amino acids: CASSGFPSVTEAFF. The CDR3 DNA sequence: TGTGCCAGCAGTGGTTTTCCATCGGTCACTGAAGCTTTCTTT.

This chain connects TRBV10-2 to TRBJ1-1; D ambiguous. The CDR3 is made up of 13 amino acids. Trimming stripped 9 bases from V and 2 bases from J, with 13 bases between. CDR1 and CDR2 (germline): WSHSY, SAAADI. The CDR3: CASKYGFNTEAFF. The CDR3 DNA sequence: TGCGCCAGTAAATACGGGTTCAACACTGAAGCTTTCTTT.

The chain links TRBV7-2 to TRBJ1-4; D unclear. Trimming took off 1 base at V and 1 base at J, with 13 bases between the two ends. CDR3 length: 17 residues. Germline V gives CDR1 SGHTA, CDR2 FQGNSA. The chain's CDR3 is CASSLDGRGKTNEKLFF. The CDR3 nucleotides are TGTGCCAGCAGCTTAGACGGCCGAGGGAAAACTAATGAAAAACTGTTTTTT.

The gene calls are TRBV2 and TRBJ2-5; the D is unclear. The CDR3 is 16 residues long. V lost 7 bases, J lost 0 bases, and 18 bases lay in between. Germline CDR1 and CDR2: SNHLY and FYNNEI. The CDR3 coding sequence is TGTGCCAGCACCAAGGGTACAGCCGCTTACCAAGAGACCCAGTACTTC. It translates to CASTKGTAAYQETQYF. Together with reference TRBV2 and TRBJ2-5, the CDR3 gives the full variable domain: EPEVTQTPSHQVTQMGQEVILRCVPISNHLYFYWYRQILGQKVEFLVSFYNNEISEKSEIFDDQFSVERPDGSNFTLKIRSTKLEDSAMYFCASTKGTAAYQETQYFGPGTRLLVL.

The chain carries TRBV18 and TRBJ2-1, with 8 bases identical to TRBD2. The CDR3 totals 15 residues. The ends lost 2 bases at V and 10 bases at J; junction bases unmatched: 10. The germline gives CDR1 KGHSH, CDR2 LQKENI. The CDR3 reads CASSPFAAGVAEQFF. DNA of the CDR3: TGTGCCAGCTCACCATTCGCAGCGGGGGTCGCAGAGCAGTTCTTC.

The gene calls are TRBV5-6 and TRBJ2-3; TRBD1 is a possible D gene (6 bases). With 3 bases removed from V and 3 bases from J, the gap between germline ends came to 17 bases. Germline V CDR1 and CDR2: SGHDT, YYEEEE. This CDR3 contains 16 residues. The CDR3, as DNA: TGTGCCAGCAGCTGGGCCGGACAGTACGAAACAGATACGCAGTATTTT. Amino acid sequence: CASSWAGQYETDTQYF.

This clone appeared once. The chain joins TRBV2 to TRBJ1-1; 9 bases line up with TRBD1. The trim removed 6 bases at V and 5 bases at J, leaving 7 bases unmatched. The CDR3 is 14 amino acids. From germline, CDR1 is SNHLY and CDR2 FYNNEI. This chain's CDR3 is CASSQQGAGTEAFF. The CDR3 nucleotides read TGTGCCAGCAGCCAACAGGGGGCAGGGACTGAAGCTTTCTTT.

This chain connects TRBV27 to TRBJ2-5; TRBD1 is a possible D gene (6 bases). CDR3 length equals 13 residues. Germline values: CDR1 MNHEY, CDR2 SMNVEV (reference sequence). V was pared by 6 bases and J by 1 base, with 9 bases between. CDR3 in DNA: TGTGCCAGCAGGGACAGACTCCAAGAGACCCAGTACTTC. Translating it yields CASRDRLQETQYF.

The chain is built from TRBV2 and TRBJ1-2; D perhaps matches TRBD1 (6 bases). This CDR3 region has 13 residues. The germline V gene encodes CDR1 SNHLY and CDR2 FYNNEI. The germline V and J ends were trimmed by 6 bases and 1 base, with 9 bases remaining between them. CDR3 region: CASSRDNNYGYTF. The DNA for the CDR3 is TGTGCCAGCAGCAGGGACAATAACTATGGCTACACCTTC.

The genes are TRBV15 and TRBJ2-7; 9 bases fit TRBD2. The CDR3 is 18 amino acids. Germline V lookup: CDR1 LNHNV, CDR2 YYDKDF (reference sequence). V dropped 0 bases and J dropped 0; count of bases not matched to a gene: 9. The CDR3 protein is CATSRDISGGPSSYEQYF. The CDR3 DNA follows: TGTGCCACCAGCAGAGATATTAGCGGGGGCCCGAGCTCCTACGAGCAGTACTTC.